This T cell receptor (beta chain) was captured by sequencing in a study of T cells in Graves' hyperthyroidism and ophthalmopathy. Exclusions: uncontrolled infection, other autoimmune disease, pregnancy, lactation. Clinical symptoms, serum thyroxine and TRAb, thyroid ultrasound and orbital computed tomography were used for the diagnoses. This sample holds PBMCs from roughly 10 ml fresh peripheral blood. Germline values: CDR1 ENHRY, CDR2 SYGVKD. CDR3 length: 15 amino acids. V was shortened by 2 bases and J by 8 bases, with 18 bases between the two germline ends. This clonotype was picked up a small number of times. TCR beta CDR3 regions were amplified from RNA. The study used the HTBI primer set for a first-round RT-PCR of the TCR CDR3. TCRdb analysed the multiplex PCR reads with MiXCR anew, one entry per CDR3 protein. The table includes roughly 800,000 distinct CDR3 sequences, about 38% detected once.

The clonotype originates from a man aged 18 to 35 with Graves' hyperthyroidism. Sequencing was performed on blood. This rearrangement joins TRBV10-3 to TRBJ1-2; tentatively, D is TRBD1 (5 bases). This chain's CDR3 is CAISERGQGEAGYTF. The CDR3 coding sequence is TGTGCCATCAGTGAGCGTGGACAAGGGGAAGCCGGCTACACCTTC.